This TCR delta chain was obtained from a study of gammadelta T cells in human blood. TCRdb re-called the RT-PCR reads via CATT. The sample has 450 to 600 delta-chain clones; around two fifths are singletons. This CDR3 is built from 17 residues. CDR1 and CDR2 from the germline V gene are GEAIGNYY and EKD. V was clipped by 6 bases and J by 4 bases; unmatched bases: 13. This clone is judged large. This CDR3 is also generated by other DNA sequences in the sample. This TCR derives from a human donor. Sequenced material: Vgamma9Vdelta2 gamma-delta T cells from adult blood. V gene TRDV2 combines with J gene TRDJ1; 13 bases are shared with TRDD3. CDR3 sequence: CACLSLLGDTSLDKLIF. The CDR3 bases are TGTGCCTGTCTCTCTCTACTGGGGGATACGAGTCTCGATAAACTCATCTTT.